This TCR beta chain was found in a study of T cell responses to AZD1222 COVID-19 vaccine. Overall study findings and caveats: Only six or seven AZD1222 recipients were seropositive at baseline.

This clone was counted only a few times. Its target is not known. Looked up from germline, CDR1 is LNHDA and CDR2 is SQIVND (reference sequence). J was trimmed by 6 bases and V by 5 bases; bases with no gene match: 7. CDR3 length equals 16 residues. Clones were sequenced by immunoSEQ multiplex PCR, and TCRdb holds only the in-frame ones, with some missing. In the table there are about 130,000 clones, roughly 87% of which are singletons. This clonotype originated in an adult who received the AZD1222 COVID-19 vaccine. The sequences come from peripheral blood, collected 28 days after the second AZD1222 dose. The rearrangement links TRBV19 to TRBJ1-6, with 10 bases matching TRBD1. CDR3 nucleotides: TGTGCCAGTAGTTTCGGGACAGGGGCGGTTAATTCACCCCTCCACTTT. Its translation is CASSFGTGAVNSPLHF. Combining the CDR3 with reference TRBV19 and TRBJ1-6 gives the whole variable domain DGGITQSPKYLFRKEGQNVTLSCEQNLNHDAMYWYRQDPGQGLRLIYYSQIVNDFQKGDIAEGYSVSREKKESFPLTVTSAQKNPTAFYLCASSFGTGAVNSPLHFGNGTRLTVT.